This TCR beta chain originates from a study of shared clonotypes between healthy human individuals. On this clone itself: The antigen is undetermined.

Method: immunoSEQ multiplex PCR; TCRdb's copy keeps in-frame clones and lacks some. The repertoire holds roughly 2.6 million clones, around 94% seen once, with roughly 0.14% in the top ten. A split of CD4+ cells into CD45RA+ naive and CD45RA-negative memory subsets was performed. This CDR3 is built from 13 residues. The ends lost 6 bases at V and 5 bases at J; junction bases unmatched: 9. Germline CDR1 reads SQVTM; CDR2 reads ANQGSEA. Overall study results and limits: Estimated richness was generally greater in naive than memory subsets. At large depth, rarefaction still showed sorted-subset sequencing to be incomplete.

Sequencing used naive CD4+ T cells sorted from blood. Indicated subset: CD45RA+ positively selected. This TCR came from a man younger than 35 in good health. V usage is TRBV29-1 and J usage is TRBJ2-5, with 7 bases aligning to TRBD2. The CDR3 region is CSVGGVGGETQYF. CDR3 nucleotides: TGCAGCGTGGGAGGGGTAGGTGGGGAGACCCAGTACTTC. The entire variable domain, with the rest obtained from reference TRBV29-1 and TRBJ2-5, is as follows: SAVISQKPSRDICQRGTSLTIQCQVDSQVTMMFWYRQQPGQSLTLIATANQGSEATYESGFVIDKFPISRPNLTFSTLTVSNMSPEDSSIYLCSVGGVGGETQYFGPGTRLLVL.